Listed here are 32 T cell receptor beta chains from one sample, sequenced in a study of blood T cell repertoires in COVID-19. Clones were sequenced by immunoSEQ multiplex PCR, and TCRdb holds only the in-frame ones, with some missing. The profile shows approximately 230,000 clones, roughly 91% of them singletons. Input material: PBMCs or T cells enriched from blood (not recorded which). The receptors derive from a woman in her twenties or thirties who had recovered from COVID-19.

The chain couples TRBV5-1 to TRBJ1-5; TRBD1 is a possible D gene (5 bases). Germline V gene data show CDR1 as SGHRS and CDR2 as YFSETQ. The V and J ends lost 0 bases and 3 bases respectively, with 7 bases between them. The length of the CDR3 is 14 residues. The CDR3 DNA reads as TGCGCCAGCAGCTTGGGGGGCGACAATCAGCCCCAGCATTTT. It encodes CASSLGGDNQPQHF.

This sequence joins TRBV5-5 and TRBJ1-5; the D is unclear. Germline CDR1 and CDR2: SGHKS and YYEKEE (reference sequence). Trimming left V 0 bases short and J 2 bases short, with 9 bases between. This CDR3 contains 15 residues. This CDR3 reads CASSLDVRGNQPQHF. The CDR3 DNA is TGTGCCAGCAGCTTGGACGTTCGGGGCAATCAGCCCCAGCATTTT.

This clone has more than one count but fewer than ten. The chain has TRBV6-5 and TRBJ2-1; TRBD2 is a possible D gene (5 bases). Deletions cut 11 bases from V and 6 bases from J, with 11 bases between. This CDR3 contains 11 residues. Germline V gives CDR1 MNHEY, CDR2 SVGAGI. CDR3 coding DNA: TGTGCCGCCGGAGGAGCCAATGAGCAGTTCTTC. Translating it yields CAAGGANEQFF.

The gene calls are TRBV28 and TRBJ2-3, with TRBD1 identical over 10 bases. Germline loops: CDR1 MDHEN, CDR2 SYDVKM. V shed 5 bases, J shed 6 bases, and the junction held 8 bases outside the gene matches. The CDR3 is 15 residues long. The CDR3 spells CASSTGQGIADTQYF. The DNA for the CDR3 is TGTGCCAGCAGTACGGGACAGGGGATTGCGGATACGCAGTATTTT.

On this clone: Since no conserved phenylalanine or tryptophan closes the CDR3, a read error is the likely cause. The limits of the CDR3 on the DNA are not certain, so only TCRdb's listed CDR3 is given. The chain's CDR3 is CASSTRTSGSPLI. The chain joins TRBV6-2 or TRBV6-3 to TRBJ2-3; no DNA check was done on the table's D call, TRBD2. Per germline, CDR1 MNHEY and CDR2 SVGEGT. The CDR3 is 13 residues long, ends included.

This chain uses TRBV12-3 or TRBV12-4 with TRBJ1-2; 8 positions match TRBD1. This CDR3 region has 13 residues. The junction had 7 bases not matched to a gene; V was cut back by 6 bases and J by 7 bases. The CDR3 sequence: CASSSTGGGGYTF. CDR3 DNA: TGTGCCAGCAGCTCTACAGGGGGTGGTGGCTACACCTTC.

This clone came up a few times. The rearrangement uses TRBV25-1 and TRBJ2-7; maybe TRBD2 (6 bases). Germline CDR1 is MGHDK and CDR2 is SYGVNS. V was shortened by 0 bases and J by 3 bases, with 9 bases between the two germline ends. The CDR3 is 14 amino acids. The CDR3 region is CASSEYDGSYEQYF. The DNA of the CDR3 is TGTGCCAGCAGTGAATACGACGGGAGCTACGAGCAGTACTTC.

The chain combines TRBV28 with TRBJ2-7; the D is unclear. The CDR3 sequence is 16 residues long. V lost 5 bases and J 3 bases, leaving 20 bases between the germline ends. CDR1 and CDR2 (germline): MDHEN, SYDVKM. The CDR3 DNA follows: TGTGCCAGCAGTCCTAGGCTGAGTGGCCCCCTCTACGAGCAGTACTTC. As protein: CASSPRLSGPLYEQYF.

CDR3 sequence: CASSLRQDPLEKLFF. The CDR3 nucleotides are TGTGCCAGCAGCCTCCGACAGGACCCTCTTGAAAAACTGTTTTTT. This chain connects TRBV7-2 to TRBJ1-4; tentative D call: TRBD1 (6 bases). V shed 5 bases and J shed 7 bases, with 17 bases lying between them. Germline CDR1 reads SGHTA; CDR2 reads FQGNSA. This CDR3 comprises 15 residues.

CDR3 DNA sequence: TGTGCCAGCATTAACCCGGGACAGGGTTGGCAGCCCCAGCATTTT. Translating gives CASINPGQGWQPQHF. The chain couples TRBV28 to TRBJ1-5, with 9 bases identical to TRBD1. Germline CDR1 MDHEN, CDR2 SYDVKM. V dropped 7 bases and J dropped 7; count of bases not matched to a gene: 11. CDR3 size: 15 residues.

This chain links TRBV7-8 with TRBJ1-5; D unresolved. The CDR3 sequence is 16 residues long. Trimming took off 5 bases at V and 4 bases at J, with 18 bases between the two ends. From germline, CDR1 is SGHVS and CDR2 FQNEAQ. The CDR3 DNA reads as TGTGCCAGCAGCCCCTTAGGGCCGGGAGGAAATCAGCCCCAGCATTTT. Its translation is CASSPLGPGGNQPQHF.

The chain carries TRBV11-2 and TRBJ2-7; 8 bases are a match to TRBD2. There are 16 residues in the CDR3. Germline CDR1 reads SGHAT; CDR2 reads FQNNGV. The V and J ends lost 2 bases and 7 bases, in that order; junction bases with no gene match: 13. Written as DNA, the CDR3 is TGTGCCAGCAGCTTAAAACCAAAGGCGGGAGGTGAGGAGCAGTACTTC. Protein product: CASSLKPKAGGEEQYF.

The chain recombines TRBV27 with TRBJ2-3; D may be TRBD2 (6 bases). The CDR3 extends over 11 amino acids. V lost 7 bases, J lost 9 bases, and 11 bases lay in between. The germline CDR1 and CDR2 sequences are MNHEY and SMNVEV (reference sequence). CDR3 sequence (DNA): TGTGCCAGCACGGCGGCGGGAACGCAGTATTTT. Residues: CASTAAGTQYF.

The rearrangement joins TRBV6-1 to TRBJ1-1, with TRBD1 matching over 7 bases. The CDR3 extends over 15 amino acids. Looked up from germline, CDR1 is MNHNS and CDR2 is SASEGT. The ends lost 2 bases at V and 8 bases at J; junction bases unmatched: 11. Here the CDR3 reads CASSELVGTASEAFF. Written as DNA, the CDR3 is TGTGCCAGCAGTGAACTTGTCGGGACAGCCAGCGAAGCTTTCTTT.

The V and J genes are TRBV10-2 and TRBJ1-1, with TRBD1 identical over 7 bases. The J segment lost 5 bases and the V segment lost 0 bases, leaving 15 bases of the junction unmatched. The V gene's germline CDR1 is WSHSY and CDR2 SAAADI. CDR3 length: 18 residues. CDR3 loop: CASSESWAGGQGATEAFF. The CDR3 coding sequence is TGCGCCAGCAGTGAGTCGTGGGCAGGGGGTCAGGGTGCGACTGAAGCTTTCTTT.

This rearrangement joins TRBV6-5 to TRBJ1-2; TRBD1 aligns across 8 bases. J gave up 8 bases and V 5 bases, and 10 bases lay outside the gene matches. This CDR3 has 14 residues. Germline-derived CDR1 and CDR2 are MNHEY and SVGAGI. The CDR3: CASSRGGTGGGYTF. The CDR3 DNA reads TGTGCCAGCAGTCGAGGTGGGACAGGAGGGGGCTACACCTTC.

The chain uses TRBV5-1 and TRBJ2-3; 11 nucleotides match TRBD2. Germline V lookup: CDR1 SGHRS, CDR2 YFSETQ. Trimming cost V 4 bases and J 0 bases; bases outside gene matches: 10. This CDR3 contains 18 residues. The CDR3 nucleotides are TGCGCCAGCAGCCACGGGACTAGCGGAAGAACTAGCACAGATACGCAGTATTTT. As protein: CASSHGTSGRTSTDTQYF.

This clone was recorded only once. The J gene is TRBJ1-1, the V gene TRBV10-3; TRBD1 agrees at 8 bases. Germline CDR1 reads ENHRY; CDR2 reads SYGVKD. Germline trimming cut 3 bases from V and 3 bases from J; bases unmatched to any gene: 12. This CDR3 is 17 amino acids long. The CDR3 region has the DNA TGTGCCATCAGTGACCGAGAGACAGGGGCCGGGTACACTGAAGCTTTCTTT. It codes for CAISDRETGAGYTEAFF.

The rearrangement joins TRBV7-3 to TRBJ2-1, with TRBD2 identical over 15 bases. V lost 0 bases and J lost 8; bases outside the gene matches: 2. Germline-derived CDR1 and CDR2 are SGHTA and FQGTGA. The CDR3 runs 16 residues. CDR3 nucleotides: TGTGCCAGCAGCTTAACCGGACTAGCGGGAGGGCATGAGCAGTTCTTC. It codes for CASSLTGLAGGHEQFF.

V and J are TRBV28 and TRBJ2-1; 8 positions agree with TRBD2. Per germline, CDR1 MDHEN and CDR2 SYDVKM. V was pared by 5 bases and J by 2 bases, with 5 bases of the junction left unmatched. The CDR3 is made up of 15 amino acids. CDR3 in amino acids: CASSILAGPYNEQFF. The CDR3 DNA is TGTGCCAGCAGTATTCTAGCGGGTCCCTACAATGAGCAGTTCTTC.

The chain combines TRBV30 with TRBJ1-3, with TRBD1 as a possible D gene (5 bases). Germline values: CDR1 GTSNPN, CDR2 SVGIG (reference sequence). Trimming took off 2 bases at V and 0 bases at J, with 20 bases between the two ends. This CDR3 has 18 residues. CDR3 nucleotides: TGTGCCTGGAGTATTATATCCGGACACCTGAGCTCTGGAAACACCATATATTTT. It specifies CAWSIISGHLSSGNTIYF. The entire variable domain, with the rest obtained from reference TRBV30 and TRBJ1-3, is as follows: SQTIHQWPATLVQPVGSPLSLECTVEGTSNPNLYWYRQAAGRGLQLLFYSVGIGQISSEVPQNLSASRPQDRQFILSSKKLLLSDSGFYLCAWSIISGHLSSGNTIYFGEGSWLTVV.

V and J are TRBV18 and TRBJ1-1; possibly TRBD1 for D (6 bases). Per germline, CDR1 KGHSH and CDR2 LQKENI. V gave up 4 bases and J gave up 0 bases, with 9 bases separating them. The CDR3 runs to 14 residues. In nucleotides, the CDR3 is TGTGCCAGCTCACGGGACACTTTGAACACTGAAGCTTTCTTT. It specifies CASSRDTLNTEAFF.

The gene calls are TRBV11-3 and TRBJ2-1; weak D call: TRBD2 (6 bases). V gave up 5 bases and J gave up 7 bases, with 15 bases separating them. The CDR3 loop spans 14 amino acids. Germline CDR1 is SGHNT and CDR2 is YENEEA. CDR3 bases: TGTGCCAGCAGCCTCGAGGGACTTTCGAATGAGCAGTTCTTC. Translation: CASSLEGLSNEQFF.

A single count supports this clone. The rearrangement links TRBV4-3 to TRBJ1-3; 7 bases fit TRBD1. The germline CDR1 and CDR2 sequences are LGHNA and YSLEER. The CDR3 runs to 20 residues. The V and J ends lost 0 bases and 0 bases, in that order; junction bases with no gene match: 14. CDR3 residues: CASSQDTVGRGPGSGNTIYF. The CDR3 coding sequence is TGCGCCAGCAGCCAAGACACCGTCGGGAGGGGGCCGGGCTCTGGAAACACCATATATTTT.

Points on this clone: A junction end diverges from the germline sequence, so it may reflect a read error. The chain combines TRBV13 with TRBJ2-1, with a possible D match to TRBD2 (5 bases). This CDR3 is 12 amino acids long. CDR1 and CDR2 from the germline V gene are PRHDT and FYEKMQ (reference sequence). CDR3 in amino acids: CASSLGTRPCVF. For the CDR3, the DNA is TGTGCCAGCAGCTTAGGAACTAGACCGTGCGTCTTC.

This clone has just a few counts. The V gene is TRBV7-2, the J gene TRBJ2-7; possible D gene TRBD2, 6 bases. The CDR3 spans 13 residues. The V end was cut by 6 bases, the J end by 4 bases, with 13 bases between. The germline gives CDR1 SGHTA, CDR2 FQGNSA. As DNA, the CDR3 is TGTGCCAGCAGGGGGACTTATCAATACGAGCAGTACTTC. Translating it yields CASRGTYQYEQYF.

V gene TRBV7-2 combines with J gene TRBJ2-1; weak D call: TRBD1 (6 bases). The germline V gene encodes CDR1 SGHTA and CDR2 FQGNSA. The CDR3 runs 13 residues. Between the trimmed V and J ends, which lost 2 bases and 10 bases, there was a span of 12 bases. The CDR3 protein is CASSLRQDGEQFF. CDR3 nucleotide sequence: TGTGCCAGCAGCTTACGACAGGACGGAGAGCAGTTCTTC.

The rearrangement uses TRBV30 and TRBJ1-2, with 12 bases identical to TRBD1. This CDR3 spans 15 amino acids. CDR1 is GTSNPN, CDR2 SVGIG, per germline (reference sequence). Trimming at V came to 5 bases and at J to 9 bases, leaving 13 bases not matched to a gene. The CDR3 bases are TGTGCCTGGGGGGACCCGGGACAGGGGGCGAAGAGCTACACCTTC. This sequence encodes CAWGDPGQGAKSYTF.

The gene calls are TRBV28 and TRBJ1-1, with D perhaps matching TRBD1 (6 bases). Trimming took off 7 bases at V and 11 bases at J, with 20 bases between the two ends. CDR1 and CDR2 (germline): MDHEN, SYDVKM. The CDR3 has 13 amino acids. The CDR3 loop reads CASTKRGATNAFF. CDR3 DNA sequence: TGTGCCAGCACTAAGCGGGGGGCGACAAACGCTTTCTTT.

This rearrangement joins TRBV7-3 to TRBJ2-3; 7 bases agree with TRBD2. Germline trimming cut 5 bases from V and 0 bases from J; bases unmatched to any gene: 14. The germline V gene has CDR1 SGHTA and CDR2 FQGTGA. There are 18 residues in the CDR3. Here the CDR3 DNA reads TGTGCCAGCAGCGAACGCCCCACGGTAGCGGGTAGCACAGATACGCAGTATTTT. Its translation: CASSERPTVAGSTDTQYF.

Only one count was recorded for this clone. The J gene is TRBJ2-1, the V gene TRBV27; TRBD2 aligns across 10 bases. V trimming: 4 bases; J trimming: 8 bases; junction bases outside the gene matches: 11. Germline V gene sequence: CDR1 MNHEY, CDR2 SMNVEV (reference sequence). CDR3 size: 16 residues. The CDR3 DNA reads TGTGCCAGCAGTTGGGGACTAGCGACAGCTACGCATGAGCAGTTCTTC. It encodes CASSWGLATATHEQFF.

This sequence joins TRBV15 and TRBJ1-1; D may be TRBD1 (6 bases). CDR1 LNHNV and CDR2 YYDKDF come from the germline V gene (reference sequence). This CDR3 is 17 amino acids long. Trimming removed 0 bases from V and 1 base from J, with 15 bases in between. The CDR3 DNA reads TGTGCCACCAGCAGAGAGGGAGGGGGTCGAGAGAACACTGAAGCTTTCTTT. Its translation is CATSREGGGRENTEAFF.